One TCR beta chain is described in this entry. Its antigen is not known. The data originate from a study of CD8 T cells in ankylosing spondylitis. Molecular-barcoded quantitative 5'-RACE produced these TCR beta libraries. TCRdb re-called the 5' RACE reads with MiXCR, one entry per CDR3 protein. Among a few hundred thousand distinct CDR3 sequences listed, approximately 20% were seen once. Study findings and constraints: What appeared characteristic of ankylosing spondylitis blood was a TCR beta motif of under 10 highly homologous variants. Disease-associated clonotypes exhibited CD8+ identity and were relatively infrequent in peripheral blood.

J was trimmed by 3 bases and V by 0 bases; bases with no gene match: 5. In germline, CDR1 is LGHNA, CDR2 YSLEER. The CDR3 covers 15 residues. Sequencing was performed on blood, either unsorted or a sorted T cell fraction (not recorded which). The J gene is TRBJ2-7, the V gene TRBV4-3; 7 nucleotides align to TRBD1. This receptor was taken from a male donor with ankylosing spondylitis or in good health (not recorded which). CDR3 in DNA: TGCGCCAGCAGCCAAGATTACGCAGGGGGCTACGAGCAGTACTTC. Translation gives CASSQDYAGGYEQYF.